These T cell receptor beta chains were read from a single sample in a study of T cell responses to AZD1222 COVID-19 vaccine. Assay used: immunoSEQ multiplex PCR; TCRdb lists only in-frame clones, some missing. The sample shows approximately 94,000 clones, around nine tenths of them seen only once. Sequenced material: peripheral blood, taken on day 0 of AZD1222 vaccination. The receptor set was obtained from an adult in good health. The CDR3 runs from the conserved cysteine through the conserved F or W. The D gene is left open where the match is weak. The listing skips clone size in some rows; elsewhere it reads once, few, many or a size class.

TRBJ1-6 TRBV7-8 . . CASSPPGIFSSPLHF TGTGCCAGCAGCCCGCCAGGAATTTTCTCTTCACCCCTCCACTTT
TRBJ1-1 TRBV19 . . CASSPGTMNTEAFF TGTGCCAGTAGTCCGGGAACCATGAACACTGAAGCTTTCTTT
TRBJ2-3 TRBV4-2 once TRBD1 CASSQGTGVSTDTQYF TGTGCCAGCAGCCAAGGGACAGGGGTTAGCACAGATACGCAGTATTTT
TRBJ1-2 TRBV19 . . CASSIYGRLNGTNYGYTF TGTGCCAGTAGTATTTATGGAAGGTTGAACGGAACTAACTATGGCTACACCTTC
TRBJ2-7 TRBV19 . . CASSRAGFEEQYF TGTGCCAGTAGTAGGGCCGGGTTTGAAGAGCAGTACTTC
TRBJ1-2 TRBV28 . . CASSLSRVYGYTF TGTGCCAGCAGTTTATCCCGAGTCTATGGCTACACCTTC
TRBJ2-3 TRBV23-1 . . CASSHRGLGGADTQYF TGCGCCAGCAGTCACAGGGGTCTGGGAGGTGCAGATACGCAGTATTTT
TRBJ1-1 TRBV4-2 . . CASSQNTEAFF TGTGCCAGCAGCCAGAACACTGAAGCTTTCTTT
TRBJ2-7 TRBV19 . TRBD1 CATTPGTESSYEQYF TGTGCCACCACCCCCGGGACAGAAAGCTCCTACGAGCAGTACTTC
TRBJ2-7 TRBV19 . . CASIPLVEQYF TGTGCCAGCATCCCTTTAGTCGAGCAGTACTTC
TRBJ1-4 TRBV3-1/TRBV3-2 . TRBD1 CASRGTVEKLFF TGTGCCAGCAGAGGGACAGTCGAAAAACTGTTTTTT
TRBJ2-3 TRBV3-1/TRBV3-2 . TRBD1 CASSPFRDRASDTQYF TGTGCCAGCAGTCCATTCCGGGACAGGGCCTCAGATACGCAGTATTTT
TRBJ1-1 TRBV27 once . CASSFLKNTEAFF TGTGCCAGCAGTTTCTTGAAGAACACTGAAGCTTTCTTT
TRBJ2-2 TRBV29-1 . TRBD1 CSHSGTGGFTGELFF TGCAGCCACAGTGGGACAGGGGGCTTCACCGGGGAGCTGTTTTTT
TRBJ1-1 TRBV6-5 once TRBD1 CASLPQQGWSTEAFF TGTGCCAGCCTTCCCCAACAGGGGTGGAGCACTGAAGCTTTCTTT
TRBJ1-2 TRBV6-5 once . CASSSPGLIYGYTF TGTGCCAGCAGTTCCCCGGGACTGATCTATGGCTACACCTTC
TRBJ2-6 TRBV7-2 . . CASSVGGGTGANVLTF TGTGCCAGCAGTGTGGGAGGTGGAACTGGGGCCAACGTCCTGACTTTC
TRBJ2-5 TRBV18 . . CASSPDRFQETQYF TGTGCCAGCTCGCCTGACAGGTTCCAAGAGACCCAGTACTTC
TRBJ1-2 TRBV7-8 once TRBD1 CASSLKQGLANYGYTF TGTGCCAGCAGCTTGAAACAGGGGCTAGCGAACTATGGCTACACCTTC
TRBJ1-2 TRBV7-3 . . CASSFPPAPNYGYTF TGTGCCAGCAGCTTTCCCCCTGCCCCTAACTATGGCTACACCTTC
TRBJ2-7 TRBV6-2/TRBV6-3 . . CASSDFTREEQYF TGTGCCAGCAGTGATTTTACCCGGGAAGAGCAGTACTTC
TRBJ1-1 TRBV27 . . CASSLSTRGSEAFF TGTGCCAGCAGTTTATCGACCAGGGGCTCTGAAGCTTTCTTT
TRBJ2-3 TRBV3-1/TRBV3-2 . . CASSQGLSSTDTQYF TGTGCCAGCAGCCAAGGCCTATCTAGCACAGATACGCAGTATTTT
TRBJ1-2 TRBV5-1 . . CASSLESKSYGYTF TGCGCCAGCAGCTTAGAGTCGAAGAGCTATGGCTACACCTTC
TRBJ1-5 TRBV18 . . CASSPQGGGSNQPQHF TGTGCCAGCTCACCACAGGGTGGGGGTAGCAATCAGCCCCAGCATTTT
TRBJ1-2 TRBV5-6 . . CASSLRPGRHGYTF TGTGCCAGCAGCTTGCGTCCAGGTCGGCATGGCTACACCTTC
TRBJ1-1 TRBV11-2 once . CASSSRPRNTEAFF TGTGCCAGCAGCTCGAGGCCCAGAAACACTGAAGCTTTCTTT